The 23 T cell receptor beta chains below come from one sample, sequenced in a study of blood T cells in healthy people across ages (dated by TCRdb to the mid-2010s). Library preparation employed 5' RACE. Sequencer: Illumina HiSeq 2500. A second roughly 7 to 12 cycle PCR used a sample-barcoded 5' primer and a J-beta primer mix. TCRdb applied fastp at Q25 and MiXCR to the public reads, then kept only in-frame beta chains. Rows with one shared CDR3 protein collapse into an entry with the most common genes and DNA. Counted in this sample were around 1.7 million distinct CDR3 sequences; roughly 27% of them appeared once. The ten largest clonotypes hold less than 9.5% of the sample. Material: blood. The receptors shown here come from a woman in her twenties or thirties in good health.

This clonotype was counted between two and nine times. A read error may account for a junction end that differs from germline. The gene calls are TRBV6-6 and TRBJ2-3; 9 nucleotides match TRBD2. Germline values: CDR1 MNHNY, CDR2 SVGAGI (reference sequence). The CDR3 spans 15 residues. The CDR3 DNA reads TGTGCCAGCAGTTTAATAGCGGGAGCGGGAGATACGCCGTATTTT. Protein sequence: CASSLIAGAGDTPYF.

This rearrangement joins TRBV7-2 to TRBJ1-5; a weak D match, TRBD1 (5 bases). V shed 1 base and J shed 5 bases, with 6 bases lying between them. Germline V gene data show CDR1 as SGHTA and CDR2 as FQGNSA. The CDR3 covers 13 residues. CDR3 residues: CTSSLEGYQPQHF. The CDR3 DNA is TGTACCAGCAGCTTAGAGGGGTATCAGCCCCAGCATTTT.

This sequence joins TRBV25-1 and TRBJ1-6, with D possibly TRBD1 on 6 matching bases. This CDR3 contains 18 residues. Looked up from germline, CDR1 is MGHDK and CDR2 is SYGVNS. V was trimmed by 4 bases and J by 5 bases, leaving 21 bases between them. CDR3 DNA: TGTGCCAGCAGTGGGGGGGCTTCTGCGGGAGGAAATAATTCACCCCTCCACTTT. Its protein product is CASSGGASAGGNNSPLHF. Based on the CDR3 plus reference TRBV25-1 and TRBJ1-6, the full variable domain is EADIYQTPRYLVIGTGKKITLECSQTMGHDKMYWYQQDPGMELHLIHYSYGVNSTEKGDLSSESTVSRIRTEHFPLTLESARPSHTSQYLCASSGGASAGGNNSPLHFGNGTRLTVT.

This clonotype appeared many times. CDR3 sequence: CASSKYLRDGLWEQYF. The DNA for the CDR3 is TGTGCCAGCAGCAAATACCTTCGGGACGGTTTGTGGGAGCAGTACTTC. The rearrangement links TRBV27 to TRBJ2-7; D is possibly TRBD1 or TRBD2 (5 bases each). The V gene's germline CDR1 is MNHEY and CDR2 SMNVEV (reference sequence). The CDR3 is made up of 16 amino acids. The V and J ends lost 6 bases and 7 bases respectively, with 25 bases between them.

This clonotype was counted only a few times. The CDR3 nucleotides read TGCAGTGCTATCCATACCGGGGGGGCGGTCAGCTACACCTTC. Translated, it gives CSAIHTGGAVSYTF. The gene calls are TRBV20-1 and TRBJ1-2, with a possible D match to TRBD1 (6 bases). V was cut by 4 bases and J by 9 bases, with 21 bases left in between. Germline V gene data show CDR1 as DFQATT and CDR2 as SNEGSKA (reference sequence). This CDR3 has 14 residues.

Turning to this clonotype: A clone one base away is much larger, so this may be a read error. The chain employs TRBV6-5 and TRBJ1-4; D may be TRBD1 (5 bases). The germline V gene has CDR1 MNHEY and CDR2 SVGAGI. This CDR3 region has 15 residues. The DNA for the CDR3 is TGTGCCGGCAGGGACTACGGTTCAACTAATGAAAAACTGTTTTTT. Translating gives CAGRDYGSTNEKLFF.

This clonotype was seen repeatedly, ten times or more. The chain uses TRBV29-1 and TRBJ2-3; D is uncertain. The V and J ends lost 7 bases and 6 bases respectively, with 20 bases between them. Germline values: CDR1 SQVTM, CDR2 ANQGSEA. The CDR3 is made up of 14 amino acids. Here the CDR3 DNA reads TGCAGCGCCGGGCTCTCCTCAACTACGGATACGCAGTATTTT. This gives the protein CSAGLSSTTDTQYF.

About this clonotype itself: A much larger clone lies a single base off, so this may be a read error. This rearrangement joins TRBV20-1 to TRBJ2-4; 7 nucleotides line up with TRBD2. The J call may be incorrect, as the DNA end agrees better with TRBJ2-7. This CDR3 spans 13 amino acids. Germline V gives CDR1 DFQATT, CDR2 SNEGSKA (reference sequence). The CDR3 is CGASRGAGNEQYF. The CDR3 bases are TGCGGTGCTAGCCGAGGAGCGGGGAACGAGCAGTACTTC.

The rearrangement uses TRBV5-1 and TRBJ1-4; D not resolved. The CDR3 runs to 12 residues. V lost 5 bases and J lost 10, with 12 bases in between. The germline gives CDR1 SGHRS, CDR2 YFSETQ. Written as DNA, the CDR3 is TGCGCCAGCAGTCAGCCGGGCGGAAAACTGTTTTTT. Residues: CASSQPGGKLFF.

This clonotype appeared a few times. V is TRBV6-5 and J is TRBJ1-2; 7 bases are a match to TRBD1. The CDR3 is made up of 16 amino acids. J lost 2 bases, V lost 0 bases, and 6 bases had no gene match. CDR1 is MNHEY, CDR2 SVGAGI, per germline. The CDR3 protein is CASSYSSTGRNYGYTF. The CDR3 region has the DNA TGTGCCAGCAGTTACTCGTCGACAGGGCGAAACTATGGCTACACCTTC.

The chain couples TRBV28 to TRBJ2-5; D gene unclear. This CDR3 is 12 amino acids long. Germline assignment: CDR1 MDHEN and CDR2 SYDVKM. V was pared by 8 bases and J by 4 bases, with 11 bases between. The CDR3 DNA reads TGTGCCAGCGATACCAACTCAGAGACCCAGTACTTC. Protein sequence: CASDTNSETQYF.

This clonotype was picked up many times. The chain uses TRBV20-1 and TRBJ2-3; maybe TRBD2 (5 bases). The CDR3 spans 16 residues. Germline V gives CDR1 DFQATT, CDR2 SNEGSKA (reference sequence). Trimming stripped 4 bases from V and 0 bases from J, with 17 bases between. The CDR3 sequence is CSAKRTAITSTDTQYF. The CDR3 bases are TGCAGTGCTAAGAGGACTGCAATAACTAGCACAGATACGCAGTATTTT.

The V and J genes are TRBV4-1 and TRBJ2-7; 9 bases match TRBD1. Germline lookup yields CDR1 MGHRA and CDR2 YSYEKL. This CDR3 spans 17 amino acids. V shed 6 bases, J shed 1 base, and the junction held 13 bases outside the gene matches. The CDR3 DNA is TGCGCCAGCAGTCGCCAAGTTTTACAGGGGGCTTCCTACGAGCAGTACTTC. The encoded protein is CASSRQVLQGASYEQYF.

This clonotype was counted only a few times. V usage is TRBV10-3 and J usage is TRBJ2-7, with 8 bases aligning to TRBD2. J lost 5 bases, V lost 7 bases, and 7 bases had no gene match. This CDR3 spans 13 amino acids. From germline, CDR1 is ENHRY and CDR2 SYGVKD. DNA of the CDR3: TGTGCCATCATGGCGGGGGGTGGGGACGAGCAGTACTTC. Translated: CAIMAGGGDEQYF.

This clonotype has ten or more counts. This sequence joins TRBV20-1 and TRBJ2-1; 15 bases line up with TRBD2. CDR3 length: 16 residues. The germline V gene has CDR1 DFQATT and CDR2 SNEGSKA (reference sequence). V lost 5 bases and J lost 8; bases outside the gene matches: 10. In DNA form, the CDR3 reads TGCAGTGCTGGGACTAGCGGGGGGCGAGGTTGGGATGAGCAGTTCTTC. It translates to CSAGTSGGRGWDEQFF.

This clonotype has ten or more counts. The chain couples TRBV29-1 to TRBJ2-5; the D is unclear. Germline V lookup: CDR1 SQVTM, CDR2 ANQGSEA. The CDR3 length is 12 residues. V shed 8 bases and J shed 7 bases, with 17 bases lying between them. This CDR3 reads CSIKELDGTQYF. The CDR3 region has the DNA TGCAGCATTAAGGAGTTAGACGGGACCCAGTACTTC.

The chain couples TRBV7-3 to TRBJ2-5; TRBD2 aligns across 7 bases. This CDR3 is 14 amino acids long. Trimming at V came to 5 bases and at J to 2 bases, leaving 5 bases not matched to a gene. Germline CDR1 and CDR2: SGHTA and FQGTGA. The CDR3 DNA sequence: TGTGCCAGCAGCAAAGTGGGGGGGCAAGAGACCCAGTACTTC. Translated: CASSKVGGQETQYF.

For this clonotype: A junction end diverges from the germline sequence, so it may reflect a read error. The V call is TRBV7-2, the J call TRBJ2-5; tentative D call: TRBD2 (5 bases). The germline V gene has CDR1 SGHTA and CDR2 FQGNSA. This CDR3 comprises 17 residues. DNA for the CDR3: TGTGCCGGCAGCTTAGGAAACGTAGCTCACACGGGGGAGACCCAGTACTTC. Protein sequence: CAGSLGNVAHTGETQYF.

The CDR3 nucleotides are TGTGCCAGCAGTTCCGTTGGGACGGCACCGAGGGACGAGCAGTACTTC. Amino acid sequence: CASSSVGTAPRDEQYF. This chain joins TRBV6-2 or TRBV6-3 and TRBJ2-7; D is tentatively TRBD1 or TRBD2 (5 bases each). Germline V gene data show CDR1 as MNHEY and CDR2 as SVGEGT. The CDR3 totals 16 residues. The V end was cut by 4 bases, the J end by 5 bases, with 21 bases between.

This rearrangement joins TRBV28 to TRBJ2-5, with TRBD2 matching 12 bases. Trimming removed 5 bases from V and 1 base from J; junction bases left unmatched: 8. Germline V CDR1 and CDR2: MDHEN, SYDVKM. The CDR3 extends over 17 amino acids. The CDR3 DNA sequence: TGTGCCAGCAGTCCACGCCCTAGCGGGGGGGCCCAAGAGACCCAGTACTTC. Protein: CASSPRPSGGAQETQYF.

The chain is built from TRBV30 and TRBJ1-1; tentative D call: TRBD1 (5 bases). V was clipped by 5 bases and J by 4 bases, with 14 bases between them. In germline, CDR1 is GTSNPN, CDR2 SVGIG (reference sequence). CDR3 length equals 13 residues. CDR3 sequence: CAWARGTSTEAFF. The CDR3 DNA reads TGTGCCTGGGCGCGTGGGACGTCCACTGAAGCTTTCTTT.

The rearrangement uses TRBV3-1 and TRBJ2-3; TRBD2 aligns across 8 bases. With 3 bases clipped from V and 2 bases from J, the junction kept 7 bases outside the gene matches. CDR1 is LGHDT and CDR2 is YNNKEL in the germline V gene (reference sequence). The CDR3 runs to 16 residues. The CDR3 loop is CASSQISGGPTDTQYF. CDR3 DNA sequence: TGTGCCAGCAGCCAGATAAGCGGGGGCCCCACAGATACGCAGTATTTT.

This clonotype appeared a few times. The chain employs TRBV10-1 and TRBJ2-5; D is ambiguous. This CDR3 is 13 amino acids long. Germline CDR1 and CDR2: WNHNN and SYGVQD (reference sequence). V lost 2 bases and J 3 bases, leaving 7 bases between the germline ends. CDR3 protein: CASSEGVEETQYF. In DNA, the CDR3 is TGCGCCAGCAGTGAGGGCGTGGAAGAGACCCAGTACTTC.